The present TCR beta chain was sequenced within a study of blood T cells in healthy people across ages. It was with a sample-barcoded 5' primer and a J-beta primer mix that a second PCR of about 7 to 12 cycles was run. Each cDNA molecule, via a template-switch adaptor with 12 random nucleotides, was tagged. TCRdb processed the 5' RACE reads anew with MiXCR; each CDR3 protein has one entry. The sample carries some 1,800,000 distinct CDR3 sequences, around 40% recorded once. V was pared by 0 bases and J by 7 bases, with 15 bases between. This CDR3 comprises 15 residues. Germline CDR1 is SGDLS and CDR2 is YYNGEE.

The sequencing input was blood. The clonotype comes from a human donor in good health. The V call is TRBV9, the J call TRBJ2-3; D is possibly TRBD2 (6 bases). In nucleotides, the CDR3 is TGTGCCAGCAGCGTAGGCGGGGCTATGTCCCATACGCAGTATTTT. Its translation is CASSVGGAMSHTQYF.